This T cell receptor beta chain was profiled in a study of T cell clones after liver transplantation. The J segment lost 0 bases and the V segment lost 2 bases, leaving 7 bases of the junction unmatched. Germline values: CDR1 SGHRS, CDR2 YFSETQ. The CDR3 covers 17 residues. Sequenced by immunoSEQ multiplex PCR; TCRdb stores in-frame clones only, minus some. The sample shows more than 70,000 clones, approximately 87% of them seen only once. Study-level results: Rather than being deleted, graft donor-reactive T cells may have moved into the graft.

This clone has only a few counts. Antigen unknown. The source was CD4+ T cells from blood, collected at the 22-month timepoint. This chain connects TRBV5-1 to TRBJ2-2; TRBD1 matches 7 bases. The receptor's source is a human patient who received a liver transplant. Part of the T cell pool may stem from the graft donor. CDR3 coding DNA: TGCGCCAGCAGCTTTCAACCGGGACAGTCGAACACCGGGGAGCTGTTTTTT. Amino acid sequence: CASSFQPGQSNTGELFF.